The subject of this entry is one TCR beta chain. The entry originates in a study of blood T cell repertoires in COVID-19. Study information: T cells, B-cell-depleted T cells, or PBMCs provided the cDNA or gDNA that served as material.

In the authors' workflow: Reference gene primer amplification yielded estimated nucleated cell counts. This table comes from immunoSEQ multiplex PCR, and its TCRdb copy is limited to in-frame clones, with some not included. Clone size and the V and J calls come from that table; the DNA yielded D and trimming. The sample has about 200,000 clones, roughly 83% seen once. One Seattle source followed patients from active infection through their disease course. V lost 6 bases, J lost 2 bases, and 16 bases lay in between. The germline V gene has CDR1 ENHRY and CDR2 SYGVKD. This CDR3 is built from 15 residues.

Specimen: peripheral blood. The V call is TRBV10-3, the J call TRBJ2-5, with D possibly TRBD1 on 8 matching bases. This clonotype was obtained from a woman aged 40 to 50 with COVID-19, enrolled during active disease. The CDR3 here is CAIRGTGGGQETQYF. The CDR3 DNA reads as TGTGCCATCAGAGGTACAGGGGGGGGGCAAGAGACCCAGTACTTC.